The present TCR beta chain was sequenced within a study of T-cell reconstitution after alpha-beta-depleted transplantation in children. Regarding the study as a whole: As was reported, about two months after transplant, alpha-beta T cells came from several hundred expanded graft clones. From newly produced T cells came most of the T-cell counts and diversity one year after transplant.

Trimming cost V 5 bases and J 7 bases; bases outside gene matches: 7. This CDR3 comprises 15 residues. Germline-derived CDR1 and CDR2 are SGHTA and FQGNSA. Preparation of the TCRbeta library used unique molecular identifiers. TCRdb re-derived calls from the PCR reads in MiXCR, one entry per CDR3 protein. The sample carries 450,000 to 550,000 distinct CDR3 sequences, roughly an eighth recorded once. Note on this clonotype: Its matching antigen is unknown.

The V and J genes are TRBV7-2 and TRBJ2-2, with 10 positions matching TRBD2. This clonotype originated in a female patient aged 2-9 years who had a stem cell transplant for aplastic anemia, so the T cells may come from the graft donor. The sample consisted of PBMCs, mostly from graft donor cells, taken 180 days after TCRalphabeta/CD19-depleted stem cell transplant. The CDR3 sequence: CASSVTSGNYGELFF. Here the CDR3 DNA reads TGTGCCAGCAGCGTCACTAGCGGGAACTACGGGGAGCTGTTTTTT.